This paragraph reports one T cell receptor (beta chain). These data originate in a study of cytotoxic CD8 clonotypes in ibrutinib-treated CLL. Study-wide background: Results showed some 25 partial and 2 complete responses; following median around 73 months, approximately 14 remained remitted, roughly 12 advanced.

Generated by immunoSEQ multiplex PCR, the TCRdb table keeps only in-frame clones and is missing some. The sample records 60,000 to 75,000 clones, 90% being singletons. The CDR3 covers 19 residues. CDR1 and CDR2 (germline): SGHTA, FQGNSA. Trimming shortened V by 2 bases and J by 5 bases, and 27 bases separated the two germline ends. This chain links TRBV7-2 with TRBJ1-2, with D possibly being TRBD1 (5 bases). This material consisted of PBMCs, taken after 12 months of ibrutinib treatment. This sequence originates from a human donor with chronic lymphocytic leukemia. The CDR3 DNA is TGTGCCAGCAGCTTAAGCTCGCAGGGTGGTGATCGGTTTGGTTATGGCTACACCTTC. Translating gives CASSLSSQGGDRFGYGYTF.